These 9 T cell receptor beta chains were all obtained from the same sample, sequenced in a study of CD8+ T cells in alopecia areata. Sequencing relied on a cDNA template that was reverse transcribed from extracted RNA. The protocol was immunoSEQ multiplex PCR, while the TCRdb copy is restricted to in-frame clones and leaves out a portion. The data contain about 150,000 clones, 45% to 60% of them singletons. Input material: CD4+ T cells sorted from blood. These receptors all come from a human donor with alopecia areata.

The J gene is TRBJ2-3, the V gene TRBV4-1, with a weak D call TRBD2 (5 bases). Looked up from germline, CDR1 is MGHRA and CDR2 is YSYEKL. Trimming removed 3 bases from V and 6 bases from J, with 22 bases in between. There are 17 residues in the CDR3. CDR3 sequence: CASSHAVKALGPDTQYF. DNA for the CDR3: TGCGCCAGCAGCCACGCAGTGAAGGCACTAGGGCCGGATACGCAGTATTTT.

The V gene is TRBV7-2, the J gene TRBJ2-1, with a possible D match to TRBD2 (5 bases). V was cut by 5 bases and J by 9 bases, with 20 bases left in between. CDR3 length: 15 residues. Per the germline V gene, CDR1 is SGHTA and CDR2 is FQGNSA. The CDR3 here is CASSKDSPSSGEQFF. The CDR3 DNA reads TGTGCCAGCAGCAAGGACTCCCCTAGCTCCGGTGAGCAGTTCTTC.

This chain links TRBV5-1 with TRBJ2-5, with TRBD2 matching 9 bases. The CDR3 runs to 17 residues. Germline CDR1 SGHRS, CDR2 YFSETQ. The V gene end was trimmed by 4 bases and the J gene end by 5 bases; junction bases not matched to a gene: 15. CDR3 in amino acids: CASSPYDFAGGRETQYF. CDR3 DNA: TGCGCCAGCAGCCCGTACGACTTTGCGGGAGGGCGGGAGACCCAGTACTTC.

This chain uses TRBV29-1 with TRBJ2-2; D is undetermined. Per germline, CDR1 SQVTM and CDR2 ANQGSEA. Trimming took 7 bases from V and 0 from J, leaving 12 bases between them. This CDR3 region has 14 residues. The CDR3 loop is CSAGWNANTGELFF. The CDR3 coding sequence is TGCAGCGCCGGATGGAACGCGAACACCGGGGAGCTGTTTTTT.

The chain is built from TRBV4-1 and TRBJ1-2; D perhaps matches TRBD1 (5 bases). Germline values: CDR1 MGHRA, CDR2 YSYEKL. Trimming took 0 bases from V and 4 from J, leaving 15 bases between them. The CDR3 totals 16 residues. CDR3 region: CASSQDPGSKTYGYTF. As DNA, the CDR3 is TGCGCCAGCAGCCAAGATCCAGGGAGTAAGACCTATGGCTACACCTTC.

The chain has TRBV2 and TRBJ1-1; 8 nucleotides align to TRBD1. Per the germline V gene, CDR1 is SNHLY and CDR2 is FYNNEI. J gave up 5 bases and V 11 bases, and 10 bases lay outside the gene matches. The CDR3 runs to 13 residues. CDR3 nucleotides: TGTGCCTCGGCGACAGGGGTACGGACTGAAGCTTTCTTT. It specifies CASATGVRTEAFF.

The chain couples TRBV5-1 to TRBJ2-3, with TRBD2 as a possible D gene (6 bases). CDR3 length: 15 residues. The V end lost 4 bases, the J end lost 2 bases, and 14 bases lay between the germline ends. Per the germline V gene, CDR1 is SGHRS and CDR2 is YFSETQ. In nucleotides, the CDR3 is TGCGCCAGCAGCAAAGGCGGAGGGGTCACAGATACGCAGTATTTT. It encodes CASSKGGGVTDTQYF.

In this sample, this clone turned up a few times. The chain links TRBV5-1 to TRBJ2-1, with 7 positions matching TRBD2. The CDR3 spans 14 residues. Per germline, CDR1 SGHRS and CDR2 YFSETQ. The ends lost 7 bases at V and 3 bases at J; junction bases unmatched: 7. The DNA for the CDR3 is TGCGCCAGCGGATCGACTAGCCGCTACAATGAGCAGTTCTTC. Translation: CASGSTSRYNEQFF.

The chain is built from TRBV2 and TRBJ2-1; D is undetermined. V lost 7 bases to trimming and J lost 0 bases, with 7 bases between them. The CDR3 length is 13 residues. Germline V CDR1 and CDR2: SNHLY, FYNNEI. CDR3 protein: CASMESSYNEQFF. The CDR3 nucleotides are TGTGCCAGCATGGAGAGCTCCTACAATGAGCAGTTCTTC.